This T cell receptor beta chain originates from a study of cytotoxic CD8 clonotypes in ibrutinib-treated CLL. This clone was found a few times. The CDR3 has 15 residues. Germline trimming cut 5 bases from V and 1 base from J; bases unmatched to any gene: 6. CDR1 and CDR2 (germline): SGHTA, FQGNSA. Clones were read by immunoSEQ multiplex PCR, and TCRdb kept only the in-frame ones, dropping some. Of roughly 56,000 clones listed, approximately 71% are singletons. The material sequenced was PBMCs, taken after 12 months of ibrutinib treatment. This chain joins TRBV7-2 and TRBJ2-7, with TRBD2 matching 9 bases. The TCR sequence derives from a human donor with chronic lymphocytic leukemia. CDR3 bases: TGTGCCAGCAGCCCAGGACTAGCGCTTTCCTACGAGCAGTACTTC. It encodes CASSPGLALSYEQYF.